This record covers a single TCR beta chain. Its matching antigen is unknown. Because it lacks the conserved phenylalanine or tryptophan at the end, this CDR3 is likely a read error. The sample originates from a study of blood T cells in healthy people across ages. Germline CDR1 is SGHTA and CDR2 is FQGNSA. CDR3 length: 15 residues. Alongside a J-beta primer mix, a sample-barcoded 5' primer served in a second PCR lasting about 6 to 12 cycles. TCRdb re-derived calls from the 5' RACE reads in MiXCR, one entry per CDR3 protein. Of around 1.5 million distinct CDR3 sequences listed, approximately 40% are singletons. Study-level findings and limits: TCR beta diversity per million T cells fell roughly linearly with age.

V is TRBV7-2 and J is TRBJ2-5, with 13 nucleotides matching TRBD2. The J call may be wrong; the DNA end is better matched by TRBJ2-7. Sequencing used blood. The clonotype was recovered from a woman aged 18 to 35 in good health. In DNA, the CDR3 is TGTGCCAGCAGCGAAACTAGCGGGGGGGCCTACGAGCAGTACTTA. Translation gives CASSETSGGAYEQYL.